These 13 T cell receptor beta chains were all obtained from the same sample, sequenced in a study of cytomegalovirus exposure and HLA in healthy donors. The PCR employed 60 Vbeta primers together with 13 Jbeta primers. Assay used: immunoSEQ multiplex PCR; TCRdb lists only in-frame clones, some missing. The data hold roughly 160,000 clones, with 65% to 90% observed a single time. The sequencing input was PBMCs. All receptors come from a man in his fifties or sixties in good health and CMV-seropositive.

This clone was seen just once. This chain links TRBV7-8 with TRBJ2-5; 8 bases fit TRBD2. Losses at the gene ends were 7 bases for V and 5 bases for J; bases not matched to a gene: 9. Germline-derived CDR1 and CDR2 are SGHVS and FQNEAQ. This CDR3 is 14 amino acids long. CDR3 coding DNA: TGTGCCAGCACCTACGGGGGGGCAGGGGAGACCCAGTACTTC. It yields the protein CASTYGGAGETQYF.

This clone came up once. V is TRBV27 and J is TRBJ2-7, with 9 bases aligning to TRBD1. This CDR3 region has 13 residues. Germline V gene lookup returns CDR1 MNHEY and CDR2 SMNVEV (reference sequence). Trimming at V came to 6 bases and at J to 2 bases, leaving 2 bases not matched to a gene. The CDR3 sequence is CASSRTGAYEQYF. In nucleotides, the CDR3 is TGTGCCAGCAGCCGGACAGGGGCCTACGAGCAGTACTTC.

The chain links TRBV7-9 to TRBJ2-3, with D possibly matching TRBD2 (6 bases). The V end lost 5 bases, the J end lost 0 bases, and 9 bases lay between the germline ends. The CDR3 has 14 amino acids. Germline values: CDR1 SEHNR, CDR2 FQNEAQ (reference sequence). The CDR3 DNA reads TGTGCCAGCAGCCGTAGCGGCAGCACAGATACGCAGTATTTT. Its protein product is CASSRSGSTDTQYF. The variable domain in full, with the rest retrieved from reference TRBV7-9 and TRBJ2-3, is DTGVSQNPRHKITKRGQNVTFRCDPISEHNRLYWYRQTLGQGPEFLTYFQNEAQLEKSRLLSDRFSAERPKGSFSTLEIQRTEQGDSAMYLCASSRSGSTDTQYFGPGTRLTVL.

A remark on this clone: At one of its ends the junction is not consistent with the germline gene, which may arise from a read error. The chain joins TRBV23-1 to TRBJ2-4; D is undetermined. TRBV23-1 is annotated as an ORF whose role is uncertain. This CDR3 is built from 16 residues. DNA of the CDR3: TGCGCCAGCATCGAACTCTCGGTCGAAGCCAAAAACAGTCAGTACTTC. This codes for CASIELSVEAKNSQYF.

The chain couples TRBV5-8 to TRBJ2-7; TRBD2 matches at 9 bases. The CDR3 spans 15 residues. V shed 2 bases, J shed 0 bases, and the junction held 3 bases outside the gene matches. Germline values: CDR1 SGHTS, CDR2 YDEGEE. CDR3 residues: CASSLRLAVSYEQYF. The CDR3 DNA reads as TGTGCCAGCAGCTTACGACTAGCGGTCTCCTACGAGCAGTACTTC.

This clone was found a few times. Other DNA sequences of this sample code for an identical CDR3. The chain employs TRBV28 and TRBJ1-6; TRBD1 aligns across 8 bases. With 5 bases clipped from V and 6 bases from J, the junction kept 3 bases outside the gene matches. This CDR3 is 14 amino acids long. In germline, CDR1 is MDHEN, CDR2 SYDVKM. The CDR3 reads CASSPGQGNSPLHF. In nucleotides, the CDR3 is TGTGCCAGCAGTCCCGGACAGGGTAATTCACCCCTCCACTTT.

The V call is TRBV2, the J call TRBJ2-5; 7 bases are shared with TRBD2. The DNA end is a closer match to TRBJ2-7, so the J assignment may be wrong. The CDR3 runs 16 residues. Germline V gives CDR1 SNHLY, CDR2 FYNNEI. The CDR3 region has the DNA TGTGCCAGCGGAGGTGGTGGCGGGGGAGTCTCCTACGAGCAGTACTTC. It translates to CASGGGGGGVSYEQYF.

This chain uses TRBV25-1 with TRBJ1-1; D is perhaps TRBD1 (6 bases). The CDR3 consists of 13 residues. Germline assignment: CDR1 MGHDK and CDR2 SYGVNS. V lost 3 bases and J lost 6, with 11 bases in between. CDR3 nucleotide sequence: TGTGCCAGCAGTGAGGCAGGGGCGCCTGAAGCTTTCTTT. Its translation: CASSEAGAPEAFF.

The CDR3 here is CASSIQGTNEKLFF. DNA for the CDR3: TGTGCCAGTAGCATACAGGGGACTAATGAAAAACTGTTTTTT. This chain links TRBV19 with TRBJ1-4, with 7 positions matching TRBD1. CDR1 is LNHDA and CDR2 is SQIVND in the germline V gene (reference sequence). Unmatched junction bases numbered 3, after V lost 6 bases and J lost 2 bases. The CDR3 runs to 14 residues.

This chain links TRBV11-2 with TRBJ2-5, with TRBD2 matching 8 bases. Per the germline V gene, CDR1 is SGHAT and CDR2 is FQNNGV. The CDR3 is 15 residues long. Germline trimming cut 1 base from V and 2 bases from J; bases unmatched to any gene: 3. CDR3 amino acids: CASSLGGGNQETQYF. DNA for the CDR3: TGTGCCAGCAGCTTAGGCGGGGGGAATCAAGAGACCCAGTACTTC.

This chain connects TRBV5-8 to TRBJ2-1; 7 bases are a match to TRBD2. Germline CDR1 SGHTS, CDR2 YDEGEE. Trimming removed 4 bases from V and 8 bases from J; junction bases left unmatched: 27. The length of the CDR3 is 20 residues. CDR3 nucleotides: TGTGCCAGCAGCCCAAACTTTGCTCTAGCGGAGGGCCAAGACCGATATGAGCAGTTCTTC. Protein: CASSPNFALAEGQDRYEQFF.

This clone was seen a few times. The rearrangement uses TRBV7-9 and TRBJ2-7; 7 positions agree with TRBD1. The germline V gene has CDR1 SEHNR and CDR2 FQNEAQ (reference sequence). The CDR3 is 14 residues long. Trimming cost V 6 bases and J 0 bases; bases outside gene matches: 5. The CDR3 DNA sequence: TGTGCCAGCAGACTAGACAGGGCCTCCTACGAGCAGTACTTC. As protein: CASRLDRASYEQYF.

The CDR3 here is CASSLVAGVRYEQYF. CDR3 nucleotides: TGCGCCAGCAGCTTGGTCGCGGGAGTTCGCTACGAGCAGTACTTC. The chain carries TRBV5-1 and TRBJ2-5; 7 positions agree with TRBD2. Judging by the DNA end, TRBJ2-7 fits better; the J call may be wrong. Per the germline V gene, CDR1 is SGHRS and CDR2 is YFSETQ. CDR3 length equals 15 residues.